Reported below is one T cell receptor beta chain. The target antigen is unknown. This entry comes from a study of T cells expressing NK-cell markers. Study-wide background: Of eight sequenced donors, seven were HCMV-seropositive and one HCMV-seronegative.

TCRdb reanalyzed the 5' RACE reads and collapses them to one entry per CDR3 protein, without DNA. The sample features 400,000 or so distinct CDR3 sequences, with about 10% in its top ten. Study results and limitations: HCMV specificity was not established for the expanded NKG2C+ T cell clones. Dominance of the CD3+CD56-NKG2C+ fraction by these clonotypes also held in a few donors.

The CDR3 runs 15 residues. Germline assignment: CDR1 SGHRS and CDR2 YFSETQ. This receptor was identified in a woman in her 50s in good health. The sample taken for sequencing was blood T cells: a sorted CD56 or NKG2C T cell subset, CD4+ or CD8+ T cells, or bulk PBMC T cells (not recorded which). The genes are TRBV5-1 and TRBJ2-1; TCRdb picks TRBD1, but there is no DNA to check that call. The CDR3 here is CASSFQEGTGIEQFF.